This TCR beta chain was recovered during a study of Graves' ophthalmopathy and Graves' hyperthyroidism. The table lists this clonotype with many counts. Beta-chain TCR CDR3 regions were amplified from RNA transcripts. First-round RT-PCR with HTBI primers preceded a second-round multiplex PCR. One entry per CDR3 protein, called by TCRdb with MiXCR from the multiplex PCR reads. The sample carries roughly 230,000 distinct CDR3 sequences, roughly 21% recorded once. Trimming took 6 bases from V and 7 from J, leaving 18 bases between them. This CDR3 is 14 amino acids long. CDR1 is MDHEN and CDR2 is SYDVKM in the germline V gene.

This rearrangement joins TRBV28 to TRBJ1-2, with D unresolved. Sequencing used peripheral blood. The sequence derives from a woman in her fifties or sixties with Graves' ophthalmopathy. This chain's CDR3 is CASRIGHAGGGYTF. CDR3 bases: TGTGCCAGCAGAATCGGGCACGCTGGTGGTGGCTACACCTTC.